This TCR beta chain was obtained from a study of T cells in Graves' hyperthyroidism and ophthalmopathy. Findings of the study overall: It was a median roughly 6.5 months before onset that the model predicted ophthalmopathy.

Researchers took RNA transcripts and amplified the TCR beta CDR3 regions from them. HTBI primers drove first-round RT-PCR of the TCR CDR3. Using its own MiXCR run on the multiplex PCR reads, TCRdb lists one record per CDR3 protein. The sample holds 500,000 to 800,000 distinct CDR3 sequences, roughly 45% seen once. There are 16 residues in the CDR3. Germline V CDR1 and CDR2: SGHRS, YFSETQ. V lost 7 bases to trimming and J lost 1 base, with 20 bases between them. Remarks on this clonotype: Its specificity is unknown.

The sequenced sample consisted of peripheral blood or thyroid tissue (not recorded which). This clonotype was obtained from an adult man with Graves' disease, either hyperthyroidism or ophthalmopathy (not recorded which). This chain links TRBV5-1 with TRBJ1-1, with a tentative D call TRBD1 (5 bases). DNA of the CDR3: TGCGCCAGCGTGGAGGGCGGGGGATGGGCGAACACTGAAGCTTTCTTT. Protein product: CASVEGGGWANTEAFF.